This is a list of T cell receptor beta chains from one sample in a study of blood T cell repertoires in COVID-19. The data were produced by immunoSEQ multiplex PCR, yet TCRdb's version contains in-frame clones alone and is incomplete. Here the sample spans roughly 180,000 clones, over 70% being singletons. Sequencing was performed on PBMCs or T cells enriched from blood (not recorded which). The receptors shown here come from a woman aged 40 to 50 with acute COVID-19. Both conserved end residues are part of each CDR3. A D gene is named only where the DNA matches it firmly. Where a row states a size, it is once, few, many or the class of an expanded clone; other rows omit it.

D: .; V: TRBV11-1; J: TRBJ2-3; size: few; CDR3: CASSPAMESAQYF; DNA: TGTGCCAGCAGCCCCGCCATGGAGTCTGCGCAGTATTTT
D: .; V: TRBV7-9; J: TRBJ1-2; size: once; CDR3: CASSLGGNYGYTF; DNA: TGTGCCAGCAGCTTAGGAGGAAACTATGGCTACACCTTC
D: TRBD1; V: TRBV19; J: TRBJ1-6; size: .; CDR3: CASSTDSGQGRDNSPLHF; DNA: TGTGCCAGTAGTACAGATTCGGGACAGGGAAGGGATAATTCACCCCTCCACTTT
D: .; V: TRBV7-2; J: TRBJ2-1; size: .; CDR3: CASSLWDSSGNEQFF; DNA: TGTGCCAGCAGCTTATGGGACTCCAGCGGCAATGAGCAGTTCTTC
D: .; V: TRBV7-7; J: TRBJ1-2; size: .; CDR3: CASRLHFRGDYGYTF; DNA: TGTGCTAGCAGACTTCACTTCAGGGGAGACTATGGCTACACCTTC
D: TRBD1; V: TRBV6-2/TRBV6-3; J: TRBJ2-1; size: .; CDR3: CASSYPLGQGVNEQFF; DNA: TGTGCCAGCAGTTACCCATTAGGACAGGGCGTCAATGAGCAGTTCTTC
D: TRBD1; V: TRBV6-5; J: TRBJ1-2; size: .; CDR3: CASSAGTDYTF; DNA: TGTGCCAGCAGCGCCGGGACAGACTACACCTTC
D: TRBD2; V: TRBV12-5; J: TRBJ2-1; size: .; CDR3: CASGLSRGGLAGSSSYNEQFF; DNA: TGTGCTAGTGGTTTGTCACGGGGGGGACTAGCGGGATCGAGCTCCTACAATGAGCAGTTCTTC
D: .; V: TRBV18; J: TRBJ2-1; size: .; CDR3: CASSPSGNEQFF; DNA: TGTGCCAGCTCACCATCCGGGAATGAGCAGTTCTTC
D: TRBD2; V: TRBV3-1/TRBV3-2; J: TRBJ2-5; size: .; CDR3: CASSQRLAGTLVETQYF; DNA: TGTGCCAGCAGCCAACGTCTAGCGGGAACGTTGGTAGAGACCCAGTACTTC
D: .; V: TRBV7-9; J: TRBJ2-1; size: .; CDR3: CASSLDSEGEQFF; DNA: TGTGCCAGCAGCCTGGACTCAGAAGGGGAGCAGTTCTTC
D: .; V: TRBV5-4; J: TRBJ1-1; size: .; CDR3: CASSFGGRTEAFF; DNA: TGTGCCAGCAGCTTCGGGGGGCGGACTGAAGCTTTCTTT
D: .; V: TRBV12-3/TRBV12-4; J: TRBJ2-2; size: .; CDR3: CASWGDTGELFF; DNA: TGTGCCAGCTGGGGAGACACCGGGGAGCTGTTTTTT
D: .; V: TRBV10-3; J: TRBJ2-7; size: .; CDR3: CATARRMGLDDYEQYF; DNA: TGTGCCACCGCTCGTCGAATGGGGCTCGATGACTACGAGCAGTACTTC
D: .; V: TRBV3-1/TRBV3-2; J: TRBJ1-1; size: .; CDR3: CASSQVTRSTEAFF; DNA: TGTGCCAGCAGCCAAGTCACTAGGAGCACTGAAGCTTTCTTT
D: .; V: TRBV24-1; J: TRBJ2-2; size: many; CDR3: CATSDRTVNTGELFF; DNA: TGTGCCACCAGTGATAGAACAGTTAACACCGGGGAGCTGTTTTTT
D: TRBD1; V: TRBV4-2; J: TRBJ1-1; size: many; CDR3: CASSQETGGNTEAFF; DNA: TGTGCCAGCAGCCAAGAGACAGGGGGGAACACTGAAGCTTTCTTT
D: .; V: TRBV19; J: TRBJ1-1; size: .; CDR3: CASSIWASNTEAFF; DNA: TGTGCCAGTAGTATTTGGGCCTCGAACACTGAAGCTTTCTTT
D: TRBD1; V: TRBV6-5; J: TRBJ1-2; size: .; CDR3: CASRPSTGTAYGYTF; DNA: TGTGCCAGCCGCCCCTCCACCGGGACAGCCTATGGCTACACCTTC
D: TRBD1; V: TRBV9; J: TRBJ2-3; size: .; CDR3: CASSPHPPGTGTNTDTQYF; DNA: TGTGCCAGCAGCCCCCACCCTCCCGGGACAGGGACCAACACAGATACGCAGTATTTT
D: TRBD2; V: TRBV5-1; J: TRBJ2-1; size: once; CDR3: CASSPGLAGGPAYNEQFF; DNA: TGCGCCAGCAGCCCGGGACTAGCGGGAGGGCCGGCCTACAATGAGCAGTTCTTC
D: TRBD1; V: TRBV5-1; J: TRBJ2-2; size: .; CDR3: CASSLKEPGGLHYTGELFF; DNA: TGCGCCAGCAGCTTGAAAGAGCCAGGGGGCTTACACTACACCGGGGAGCTGTTTTTT
D: TRBD1; V: TRBV7-9; J: TRBJ1-1; size: .; CDR3: CASSQTGRTEAFF; DNA: TGTGCCAGCAGCCAGACAGGGCGCACTGAAGCTTTCTTT
D: TRBD1; V: TRBV10-3; J: TRBJ1-5; size: once; CDR3: CAISRDREYQPQHF; DNA: TGTGCCATCAGCAGAGACAGGGAATATCAGCCCCAGCATTTT
D: TRBD1; V: TRBV11-3; J: TRBJ2-6; size: once; CDR3: CASSLETGGGGANVLTF; DNA: TGTGCCAGCAGCTTAGAGACAGGGGGTGGTGGGGCCAACGTCCTGACTTTC
D: TRBD2; V: TRBV27; J: TRBJ2-7; size: .; CDR3: CATRRGTSGTYEQYF; DNA: TGTGCCACCCGTCGAGGGACTAGCGGGACCTACGAGCAGTACTTC
D: TRBD1; V: TRBV6-1; J: TRBJ1-4; size: .; CDR3: CASSEVVGQGFEKLFF; DNA: TGTGCCAGCAGTGAAGTAGTAGGACAGGGTTTTGAAAAACTGTTTTTT
D: TRBD2; V: TRBV24-1; J: TRBJ2-1; size: .; CDR3: CATSDPTSGRGNEQFF; DNA: TGTGCCACCAGTGACCCGACTAGCGGGAGGGGCAATGAGCAGTTCTTC
D: .; V: TRBV6-5; J: TRBJ1-1; size: .; CDR3: CASSYRPGIEAFF; DNA: TGTGCCAGCAGTTACAGACCGGGGATTGAAGCTTTCTTT
D: .; V: TRBV29-1; J: TRBJ2-3; size: .; CDR3: CSGGGYYTDTQYF; DNA: TGCAGCGGTGGCGGATACTACACAGATACGCAGTATTTT
D: .; V: TRBV7-2; J: TRBJ1-4; size: .; CDR3: CASSLISRTANEKLFF; DNA: TGTGCCAGCAGCTTAATCTCACGAACAGCTAATGAAAAACTGTTTTTT
D: TRBD1; V: TRBV5-1; J: TRBJ2-5; size: .; CDR3: CASSLGRTGGFVGETQYF; DNA: TGCGCCAGCAGCTTGGGTCGGACAGGGGGGTTCGTCGGAGAGACCCAGTACTTC
D: TRBD2; V: TRBV2; J: TRBJ2-1; size: .; CDR3: CASRIAGGYEQFF; DNA: TGTGCCAGCAGAATAGCGGGAGGGTATGAGCAGTTCTTC
D: TRBD1; V: TRBV6-2/TRBV6-3; J: TRBJ2-1; size: once; CDR3: CASSPTGTAYNEQFF; DNA: TGTGCCAGCAGCCCCACCGGGACAGCATACAATGAGCAGTTCTTC
D: TRBD1; V: TRBV19; J: TRBJ2-3; size: .; CDR3: CASSTRDSRTDTQYF; DNA: TGTGCCAGTAGTACCCGGGACAGCCGCACAGATACGCAGTATTTT
D: .; V: TRBV29-1; J: TRBJ1-1; size: .; CDR3: CSVEDWGYGGRTEAFF; DNA: TGCAGCGTTGAAGATTGGGGGTATGGGGGCAGAACTGAAGCTTTCTTT
D: .; V: TRBV6-5; J: TRBJ2-2; size: .; CDR3: CASSGQTAFPGELFF; DNA: TGTGCCAGCAGCGGACAGACTGCCTTCCCCGGGGAGCTGTTTTTT
D: TRBD1; V: TRBV5-1; J: TRBJ2-7; size: .; CDR3: CASSLYGDRGIDEQYF; DNA: TGCGCCAGCAGCTTGTATGGGGACAGGGGGATCGACGAGCAGTACTTC
D: .; V: TRBV9; J: TRBJ1-2; size: .; CDR3: CASTAAGNYGYTF; DNA: TGTGCCAGCACGGCAGCAGGAAACTATGGCTACACCTTC
D: TRBD1; V: TRBV7-2; J: TRBJ2-1; size: few; CDR3: CASSPLGQGAGEQFF; DNA: TGTGCCAGCAGCCCGCTAGGACAGGGGGCGGGTGAGCAGTTCTTC
D: TRBD2; V: TRBV7-2; J: TRBJ2-7; size: .; CDR3: CASSRLAGIYEQYF; DNA: TGTGCCAGCAGCAGACTAGCGGGGATCTACGAGCAGTACTTC
D: TRBD2; V: TRBV4-1; J: TRBJ2-7; size: few; CDR3: CASRGETSFDEQYF; DNA: TGCGCCAGCAGGGGAGAGACTAGCTTCGACGAGCAGTACTTC
D: TRBD2; V: TRBV11-2; J: TRBJ2-7; size: .; CDR3: CASSVSGSLNEQYF; DNA: TGTGCCAGCAGCGTTAGCGGGAGCCTGAACGAGCAGTACTTC
D: .; V: TRBV2; J: TRBJ2-5; size: .; CDR3: CASSEARETQYF; DNA: TGTGCCAGCAGTGAAGCGCGGGAGACCCAGTACTTC
D: TRBD1; V: TRBV10-3; J: TRBJ2-7; size: once; CDR3: CAISGTGSYEQYF; DNA: TGTGCCATCAGTGGGACAGGGAGCTACGAGCAGTACTTC
D: .; V: TRBV21-1; J: TRBJ2-7; size: .; CDR3: CASSIGGRTYEQYF; DNA: TGTGCCAGCAGCATAGGGGGCAGGACCTACGAGCAGTACTTC
D: TRBD1; V: TRBV6-5; J: TRBJ1-2; size: .; CDR3: CASSYSAGGNYGYTF; DNA: TGTGCCAGCAGTTACTCGGCAGGGGGTAACTATGGCTACACCTTC
D: TRBD2; V: TRBV9; J: TRBJ2-1; size: .; CDR3: CASSVGGRSYNEQFF; DNA: TGTGCCAGCAGCGTAGGCGGGAGATCCTACAATGAGCAGTTCTTC
D: .; V: TRBV30; J: TRBJ1-3; size: .; CDR3: CAWGQGPGTGNTIYF; DNA: TGTGCCTGGGGCCAAGGGCCGGGGACTGGAAACACCATATATTTT
D: TRBD1; V: TRBV19; J: TRBJ1-2; size: .; CDR3: CASSMTGARGYTF; DNA: TGTGCCAGTAGTATGACAGGGGCTCGTGGCTACACCTTC
D: .; V: TRBV2; J: TRBJ1-2; size: .; CDR3: CASSEARGFYGYTF; DNA: TGTGCCAGCAGTGAAGCACGAGGGTTTTATGGCTACACCTTC
D: .; V: TRBV3-1/TRBV3-2; J: TRBJ1-3; size: .; CDR3: CASSQEGHSGNTIYF; DNA: TGTGCCAGCAGCCAGGAGGGGCACTCTGGAAACACCATATATTTT